Following are 24 T cell receptor beta chains from one sample sequenced in a study of blood T cell repertoires in COVID-19. Clones were sequenced by immunoSEQ multiplex PCR, and TCRdb holds only the in-frame ones, with some missing. The sample lists a few hundred thousand clones; around nine tenths were seen once. Source material: peripheral blood. The origin of the receptors is a man aged 60-69 years who had recovered from COVID-19.

The chain links TRBV2 to TRBJ2-3; D unresolved. Deletions cut 7 bases from V and 0 bases from J, with 8 bases between. Germline-derived CDR1 and CDR2 are SNHLY and FYNNEI. The CDR3 covers 13 residues. The DNA of the CDR3 is TGTGCCAGCATCGAGATTAGCACAGATACGCAGTATTTT. Protein: CASIEISTDTQYF.

The chain carries TRBV6-5 and TRBJ1-2; 7 bases map to TRBD1. The J segment lost 6 bases and the V segment lost 8 bases, leaving 9 bases of the junction unmatched. The CDR3 spans 13 residues. CDR1 and CDR2 from the germline V gene are MNHEY and SVGAGI. CDR3 sequence reads: CASLRGQGDGYTF. CDR3 nucleotide sequence: TGTGCCAGCCTCAGAGGTCAGGGGGATGGCTACACCTTC.

The chain uses TRBV5-4 and TRBJ2-1, with 7 bases identical to TRBD2. CDR3 length equals 16 residues. Looked up from germline, CDR1 is SGHNT and CDR2 is YYREEE (reference sequence). V trimming: 5 bases; J trimming: 4 bases; junction bases outside the gene matches: 12. The CDR3 DNA reads TGTGCCAGCAGTTTGTCATCCCTAGCGGCATACAATGAGCAGTTCTTC. Translated: CASSLSSLAAYNEQFF. The whole variable domain, filled in from reference TRBV5-4 and TRBJ2-1, reads ETGVTQSPTHLIKTRGQQVTLRCSSQSGHNTVSWYQQALGQGPQFIFQYYREEENGRGNFPPRFSGLQFPNYSSELNVNALELDDSALYLCASSLSSLAAYNEQFFGPGTRLTVL.

The chain carries TRBV9 and TRBJ1-1, with D tentatively TRBD1 (5 bases). The CDR3 length is 15 residues. Germline CDR1 is SGDLS and CDR2 is YYNGEE. V gave up 1 base and J gave up 1 base, with 11 bases separating them. CDR3 loop: CASSVTDSPNTEAFF. The CDR3 DNA follows: TGTGCCAGCAGCGTAACAGACAGCCCGAACACTGAAGCTTTCTTT. Full variable domain (remainder filled in from reference TRBV9 and TRBJ1-1): DSGVTQTPKHLITATGQRVTLRCSPRSGDLSVYWYQQSLDQGLQFLIQYYNGEERAKGNILERFSAQQFPDLHSELNLSSLELGDSALYFCASSVTDSPNTEAFFGQGTRLTVV.

This clone showed up just once. J is TRBJ2-3 and V is TRBV6-2 or TRBV6-3, with 11 bases fitting TRBD2. V shed 6 bases, J shed 0 bases, and the junction held 5 bases outside the gene matches. CDR1 MNHEY and CDR2 SVGEGT come from the germline V gene. The CDR3 runs to 16 residues. The CDR3 region has the DNA TGTGCCAGCAGCCCGACTAGCGGGGCAAGCACAGATACGCAGTATTTT. Its protein is CASSPTSGASTDTQYF.

The chain recombines TRBV19 with TRBJ1-2; 7 bases are a match to TRBD1. Germline V gene lookup returns CDR1 LNHDA and CDR2 SQIVND (reference sequence). V gave up 6 bases and J gave up 3 bases; unmatched junction bases: 4. The length of the CDR3 is 13 residues. This CDR3 reads CASSPRGDYGYTF. For the CDR3, the DNA is TGTGCCAGTAGCCCCAGGGGGGACTATGGCTACACCTTC.

The chain carries TRBV27 and TRBJ1-1; TRBD1 might be the D (6 bases). The germline gives CDR1 MNHEY, CDR2 SMNVEV (reference sequence). The V end was cut by 0 bases, the J end by 3 bases, with 11 bases between. The CDR3 is made up of 15 amino acids. In DNA, the CDR3 is TGTGCCAGCAGTTTATCCCAGGGGCAATACACTGAAGCTTTCTTT. This translates into CASSLSQGQYTEAFF.

The chain links TRBV3-1 (or the pseudogene TRBV3-2) to TRBJ2-1, with 9 bases matching TRBD2. Trimming cost V 6 bases and J 7 bases; bases outside gene matches: 10. The CDR3 has 15 residues. Germline V gene sequence: CDR1 LGHDT, CDR2 YNNKEL (reference sequence). CDR3 DNA: TGTGCCAGCAGTGGAATAGCGGGAGTGCATAATGAGCAGTTCTTC. This codes for CASSGIAGVHNEQFF.

The rearrangement uses TRBV19 and TRBJ2-2; TRBD2 is a possible D gene (7 bases). Trimming left V 6 bases short and J 4 bases short, with 15 bases between. The CDR3 covers 15 residues. The germline CDR1 and CDR2 sequences are LNHDA and SQIVND (reference sequence). Here the CDR3 DNA reads TGTGCCAGTAGCCCGCTTGCGGGGGCCACCGGGGAGCTGTTTTTT. Translated: CASSPLAGATGELFF.

This clone is a singleton in its sample. CDR3 residues: CASTPGPSYEQYF. CDR3 nucleotide sequence: TGTGCCAGCACCCCGGGTCCCTCCTACGAGCAGTACTTC. The chain recombines TRBV18 with TRBJ2-7; D uncertain. The CDR3 spans 13 residues. V gave up 8 bases and J gave up 0 bases, with 11 bases separating them. Germline V gene data show CDR1 as KGHSH and CDR2 as LQKENI.

The V call is TRBV28, the J call TRBJ1-6; D is unresolved. The germline V gene has CDR1 MDHEN and CDR2 SYDVKM. The length of the CDR3 is 12 residues. The V end lost 6 bases, the J end lost 7 bases, and 7 bases lay between the germline ends. CDR3 in amino acids: CASSLLNSPLHF. CDR3 nucleotides: TGTGCCAGCAGCCTCCTGAATTCACCCCTCCACTTT. The full variable domain, with the rest looked up from reference TRBV28 and TRBJ1-6, is DVKVTQSSRYLVKRTGEKVFLECVQDMDHENMFWYRQDPGLGLRLIYFSYDVKMKEKGDIPEGYSVSREKKERFSLILESASTNQTSMYLCASSLLNSPLHFGNGTRLTVT.

Concerning this clone: The same CDR3 can be traced to other DNA sequences in this sample. The chain carries TRBV28 and TRBJ1-5; 7 nucleotides match TRBD1. CDR1 and CDR2 from the germline V gene are MDHEN and SYDVKM. J gave up 4 bases and V 1 base, and 1 base lay outside the gene matches. CDR3 length equals 14 residues. The CDR3 spells CASSLSGGNQPQHF. The CDR3 DNA is TGTGCCAGCAGTTTATCAGGGGGAAATCAGCCCCAGCATTTT.

This chain joins TRBV14 and TRBJ1-1, with D possibly being TRBD1 (6 bases). Trimming pared 6 bases from V and 1 base from J, leaving 15 bases between. Germline V CDR1 and CDR2: SGHDN, FVKESK. The CDR3 has 15 amino acids. CDR3 in DNA: TGTGCCAGCAGTCTTACGACAGGAAGGAACACTGAAGCTTTCTTT. Translating it yields CASSLTTGRNTEAFF.

This chain connects TRBV27 to TRBJ2-3; TRBD1 matches 7 bases. Looked up from germline, CDR1 is MNHEY and CDR2 is SMNVEV (reference sequence). This CDR3 has 13 amino acids. After removal of 8 bases from V and 1 base from J, the junction contained 3 bases not matched to a gene. CDR3 DNA: TGTGCCAGCCACGACAGGGGCACAGATACGCAGTATTTT. It translates to CASHDRGTDTQYF.

This clone is a singleton in its sample. V is TRBV19 and J is TRBJ2-5; TRBD1 might be the D (5 bases). The CDR3 is made up of 13 amino acids. The V and J ends lost 8 bases and 1 base respectively, with 11 bases between them. Germline V gene lookup returns CDR1 LNHDA and CDR2 SQIVND (reference sequence). The CDR3 bases are TGTGCCAGTGGTAGGACACCCCAAGAGACCCAGTACTTC. The encoded protein is CASGRTPQETQYF.

The chain couples TRBV27 to TRBJ1-1; no firm D call. Germline V gene sequence: CDR1 MNHEY, CDR2 SMNVEV (reference sequence). Trimming cost V 5 bases and J 0 bases, with 16 bases left between them. There are 16 residues in the CDR3. CDR3 bases: TGTGCCAGCAGTCCGTACAAAACAGTAGTGAACACTGAAGCTTTCTTT. Amino acids: CASSPYKTVVNTEAFF.

The chain couples TRBV7-7 to TRBJ2-5, with no clear D. Germline V CDR1 and CDR2: SSHAT, FNYEAQ (reference sequence). The CDR3 has 13 amino acids. V lost 3 bases and J lost 2, with 7 bases in between. The CDR3 region is CASSFQRQETQYF. The CDR3 DNA reads TGTGCCAGCAGCTTTCAGCGTCAAGAGACCCAGTACTTC.

The V and J genes are TRBV28 and TRBJ2-7, with D possibly matching TRBD2 (6 bases). The CDR3 totals 14 residues. V gave up 6 bases and J gave up 3 bases, with 15 bases separating them. CDR1 is MDHEN and CDR2 is SYDVKM in the germline V gene. DNA of the CDR3: TGTGCCAGCAGCGATCTCACTAGCCTCTACGAGCAGTACTTC. Encoded protein: CASSDLTSLYEQYF.

The V gene is TRBV3-1 (or the pseudogene TRBV3-2), the J gene TRBJ2-2, with D unclear. Deletions cut 3 bases from V and 5 bases from J, with 7 bases between. The CDR3 is 13 residues long. The V gene's germline CDR1 is LGHDT and CDR2 YNNKEL (reference sequence). CDR3 nucleotide sequence: TGTGCCAGCAGCCAGGTCGAGACCGGGGAGCTGTTTTTT. Its protein product is CASSQVETGELFF.

The J gene is TRBJ2-7, the V gene TRBV6-5; 10 nucleotides line up with TRBD2. This CDR3 spans 15 amino acids. Germline trimming cut 4 bases from V and 0 bases from J; bases unmatched to any gene: 3. Germline V lookup: CDR1 MNHEY, CDR2 SVGAGI. The CDR3 protein is CASSFSGRLSYEQYF. The DNA for the CDR3 is TGTGCCAGCAGTTTTAGCGGGAGGCTCTCCTACGAGCAGTACTTC.

This chain joins TRBV15 and TRBJ2-7; 7 bases are a match to TRBD1. This CDR3 comprises 15 residues. V shed 3 bases and J 3 bases; nucleotides not matched to a gene: 8. Germline CDR1 is LNHNV and CDR2 is YYDKDF (reference sequence). This chain's CDR3 is CATSRGDRGFYEQYF. The DNA of the CDR3 is TGTGCCACCAGCAGGGGGGACAGAGGTTTCTACGAGCAGTACTTC.

The chain recombines TRBV7-9 with TRBJ1-3; tentatively, D is TRBD1 (5 bases). Germline CDR1 SEHNR, CDR2 FQNEAQ (reference sequence). The CDR3 sequence is 13 residues long. The germline V and J ends were trimmed by 4 bases and 4 bases, with 8 bases remaining between them. This CDR3 reads CASSSGYGNTIYF. In DNA form, the CDR3 reads TGTGCCAGCAGCTCAGGGTACGGAAACACCATATATTTT.

This rearrangement joins TRBV18 to TRBJ1-2, with 12 nucleotides matching TRBD1. Losses at the gene ends were 2 bases for V and 7 bases for J; bases not matched to a gene: 14. CDR1 is KGHSH, CDR2 LQKENI, per germline. CDR3 length equals 18 residues. For the CDR3, the DNA is TGTGCCAGCTCACCAACTCCGTTATCGGGACAGGGGGCGCGTGGCTACACCTTC. Translating it yields CASSPTPLSGQGARGYTF.

V is TRBV11-1 and J is TRBJ2-2, with D possibly matching TRBD1 (5 bases). V was shortened by 2 bases and J by 5 bases, with 6 bases between the two germline ends. The CDR3 is made up of 13 amino acids. Germline CDR1 and CDR2: SGHAT and FQDESV (reference sequence). The CDR3 is CASSLRGTGELFF. Here the CDR3 DNA reads TGTGCCAGCAGCTTAAGGGGTACCGGGGAGCTGTTTTTT.